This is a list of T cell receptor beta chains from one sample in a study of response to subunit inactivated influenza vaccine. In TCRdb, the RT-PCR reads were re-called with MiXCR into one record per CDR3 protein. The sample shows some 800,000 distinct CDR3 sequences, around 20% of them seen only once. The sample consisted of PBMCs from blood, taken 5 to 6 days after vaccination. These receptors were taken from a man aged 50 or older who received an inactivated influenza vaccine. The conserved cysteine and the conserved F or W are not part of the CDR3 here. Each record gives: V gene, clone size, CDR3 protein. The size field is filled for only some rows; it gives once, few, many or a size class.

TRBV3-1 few ASSQDRVRQPQH
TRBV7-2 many ASSRQGYSGNTIY
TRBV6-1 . ASSETGARQPQH
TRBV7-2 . ASSSLGPLGAF
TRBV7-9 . ASSVPGLGSPLH
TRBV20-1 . SASGRSSYNEQF
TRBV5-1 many ASSSGLAGGPKTYEQY
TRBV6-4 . ASSDSLVAGGPSDTQY
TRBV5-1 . ASSLEASGYGYT
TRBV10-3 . AISEATGFNEQF
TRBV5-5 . ASSLLGTGTDTQY
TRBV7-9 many ASSSNRDRVDYGYT
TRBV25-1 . ASSDPSGPLTDTQY
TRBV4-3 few ASSQDLAGVLETQY
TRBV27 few ASSPLPGQGAFYEQY
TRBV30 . ASEYGGGEQY
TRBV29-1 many SVADRGERQY
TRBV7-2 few ASSLVWTPAYEQY
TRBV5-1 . ASNSGRWAGLNEQF
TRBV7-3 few ASSPTSFADTQY
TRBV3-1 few ASSQGLVWYEQY
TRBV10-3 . AMARATNEKLF
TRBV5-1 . ASSLAMVAGSSYNEQF
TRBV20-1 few SAPRPANYGYT
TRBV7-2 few ASSFLDGRGNEQF
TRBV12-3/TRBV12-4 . ASRLPGAMNTEAF
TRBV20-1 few SASGAGGNTDTQY
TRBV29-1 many SVEDVGGQSPYEQY